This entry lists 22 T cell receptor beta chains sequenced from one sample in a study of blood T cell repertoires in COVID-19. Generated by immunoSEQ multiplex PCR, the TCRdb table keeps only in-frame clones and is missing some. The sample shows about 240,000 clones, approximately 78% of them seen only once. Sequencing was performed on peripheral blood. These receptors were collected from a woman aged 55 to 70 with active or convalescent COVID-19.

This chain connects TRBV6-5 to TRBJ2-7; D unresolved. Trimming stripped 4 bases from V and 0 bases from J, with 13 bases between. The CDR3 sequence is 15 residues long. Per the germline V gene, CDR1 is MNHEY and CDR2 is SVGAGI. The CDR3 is CASSSSGPHSYEQYF. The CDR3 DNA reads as TGTGCCAGCAGTTCGTCCGGTCCCCACTCCTACGAGCAGTACTTC.

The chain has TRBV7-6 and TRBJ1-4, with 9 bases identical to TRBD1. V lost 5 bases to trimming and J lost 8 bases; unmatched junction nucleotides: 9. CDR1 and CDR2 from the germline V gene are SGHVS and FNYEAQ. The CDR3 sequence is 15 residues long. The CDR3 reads CASSPGTGRGEKLFF. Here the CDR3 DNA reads TGTGCCAGCAGCCCCGGGACAGGGAGGGGGGAAAAACTGTTTTTT.

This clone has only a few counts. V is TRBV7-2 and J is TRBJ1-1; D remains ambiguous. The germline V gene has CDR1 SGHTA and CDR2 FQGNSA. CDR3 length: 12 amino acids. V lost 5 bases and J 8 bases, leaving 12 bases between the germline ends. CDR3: CASSPRIGEAFF. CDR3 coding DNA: TGTGCCAGCAGCCCGAGGATCGGGGAAGCTTTCTTT.

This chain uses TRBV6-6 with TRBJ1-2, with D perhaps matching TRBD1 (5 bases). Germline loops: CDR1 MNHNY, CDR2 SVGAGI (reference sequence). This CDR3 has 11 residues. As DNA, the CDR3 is TGTGCGGGGGGTAGTCCCTATGGCTACACCTTC. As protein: CAGGSPYGYTF.

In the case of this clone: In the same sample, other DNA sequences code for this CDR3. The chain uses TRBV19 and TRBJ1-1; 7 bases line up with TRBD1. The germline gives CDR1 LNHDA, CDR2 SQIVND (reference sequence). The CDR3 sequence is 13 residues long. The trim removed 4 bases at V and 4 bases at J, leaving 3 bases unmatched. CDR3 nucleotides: TGTGCCAGTAGTAGGCGACAGGGCACTGAAGCTTTCTTT. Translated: CASSRRQGTEAFF.

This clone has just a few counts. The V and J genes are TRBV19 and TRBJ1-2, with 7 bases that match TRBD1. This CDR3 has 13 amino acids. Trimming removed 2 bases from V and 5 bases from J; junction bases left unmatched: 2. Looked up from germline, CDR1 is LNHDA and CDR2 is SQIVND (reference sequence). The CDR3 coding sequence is TGTGCCAGTAGTATACCCAGGGGGTATGGCTACACCTTC. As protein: CASSIPRGYGYTF.

The CDR3 sequence: CASRPREGFNSPLHF. CDR3 DNA: TGTGCCAGCAGACCGAGGGAGGGGTTTAATTCACCCCTCCACTTT. This chain uses TRBV6-6 with TRBJ1-6, with D perhaps TRBD1 (5 bases). Germline V gene sequence: CDR1 MNHNY, CDR2 SVGAGI (reference sequence). V shed 6 bases and J shed 6 bases, with 15 bases lying between them. This CDR3 spans 15 amino acids.

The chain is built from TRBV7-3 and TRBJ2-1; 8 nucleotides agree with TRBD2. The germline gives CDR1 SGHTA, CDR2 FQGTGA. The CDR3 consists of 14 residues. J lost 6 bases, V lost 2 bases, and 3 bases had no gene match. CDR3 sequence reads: CASSLAGGPNEQFF. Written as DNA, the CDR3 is TGTGCCAGCAGCTTAGCGGGGGGTCCCAATGAGCAGTTCTTC.

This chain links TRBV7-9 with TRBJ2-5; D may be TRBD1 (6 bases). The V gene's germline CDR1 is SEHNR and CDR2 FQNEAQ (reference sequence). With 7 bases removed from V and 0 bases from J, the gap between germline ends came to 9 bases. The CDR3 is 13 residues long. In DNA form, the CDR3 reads TGTGCCAGCACCACAGGGTACCAAGAGACCCAGTACTTC. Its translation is CASTTGYQETQYF.

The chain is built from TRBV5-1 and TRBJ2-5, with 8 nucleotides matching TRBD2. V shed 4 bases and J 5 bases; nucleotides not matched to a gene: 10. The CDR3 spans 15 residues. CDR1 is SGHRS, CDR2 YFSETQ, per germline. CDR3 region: CASSRQRGLEETQYF. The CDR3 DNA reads TGCGCCAGCAGCCGGCAGCGGGGGTTGGAGGAGACCCAGTACTTC.

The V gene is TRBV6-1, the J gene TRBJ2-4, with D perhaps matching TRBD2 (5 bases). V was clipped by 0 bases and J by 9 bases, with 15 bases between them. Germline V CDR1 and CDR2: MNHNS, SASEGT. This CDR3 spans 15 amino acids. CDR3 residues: CASSEAGFPRGIQYF. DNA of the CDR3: TGTGCCAGCAGTGAAGCGGGCTTCCCTCGGGGCATTCAGTACTTC.

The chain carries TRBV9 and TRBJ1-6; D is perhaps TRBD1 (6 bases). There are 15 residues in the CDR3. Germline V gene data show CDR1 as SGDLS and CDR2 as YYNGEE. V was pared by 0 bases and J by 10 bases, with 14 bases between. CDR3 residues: CASSVDTGMRSPLHF. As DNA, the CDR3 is TGTGCCAGCAGCGTAGACACAGGGATGAGATCACCCCTCCACTTT.

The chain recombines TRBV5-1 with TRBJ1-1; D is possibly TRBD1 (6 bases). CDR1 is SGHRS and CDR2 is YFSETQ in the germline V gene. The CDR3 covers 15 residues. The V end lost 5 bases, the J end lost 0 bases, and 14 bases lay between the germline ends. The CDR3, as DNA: TGCGCCAGCAGGGAGGGGAGGGGGATGAACACTGAAGCTTTCTTT. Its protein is CASREGRGMNTEAFF.

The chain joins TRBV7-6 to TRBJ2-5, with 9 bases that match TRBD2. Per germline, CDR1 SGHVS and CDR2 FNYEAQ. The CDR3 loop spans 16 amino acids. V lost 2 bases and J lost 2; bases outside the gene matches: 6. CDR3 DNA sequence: TGTGCCAGCAGCTTATCGAGAGCGGGGGGACAAGAGACCCAGTACTTC. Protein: CASSLSRAGGQETQYF.

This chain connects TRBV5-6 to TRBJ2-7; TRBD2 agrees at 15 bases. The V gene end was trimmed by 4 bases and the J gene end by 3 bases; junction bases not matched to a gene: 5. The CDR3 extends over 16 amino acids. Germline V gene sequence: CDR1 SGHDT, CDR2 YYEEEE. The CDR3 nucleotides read TGTGCCAGCAGCCCAGGACTAGCGGGGGGGTTCTACGAGCAGTACTTC. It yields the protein CASSPGLAGGFYEQYF.

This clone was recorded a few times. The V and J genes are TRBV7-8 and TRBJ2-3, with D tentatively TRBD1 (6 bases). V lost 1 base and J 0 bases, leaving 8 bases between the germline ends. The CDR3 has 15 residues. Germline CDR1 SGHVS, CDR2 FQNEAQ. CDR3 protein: CASSLGTASTDTQYF. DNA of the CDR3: TGTGCCAGCAGCTTAGGGACAGCGAGCACAGATACGCAGTATTTT.

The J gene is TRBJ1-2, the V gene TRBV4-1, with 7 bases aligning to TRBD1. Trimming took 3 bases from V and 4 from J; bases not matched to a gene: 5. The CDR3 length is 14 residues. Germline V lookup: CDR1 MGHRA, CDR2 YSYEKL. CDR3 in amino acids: CASSHEQGTYGYTF. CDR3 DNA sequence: TGCGCCAGCAGCCATGAACAGGGGACCTATGGCTACACCTTC.

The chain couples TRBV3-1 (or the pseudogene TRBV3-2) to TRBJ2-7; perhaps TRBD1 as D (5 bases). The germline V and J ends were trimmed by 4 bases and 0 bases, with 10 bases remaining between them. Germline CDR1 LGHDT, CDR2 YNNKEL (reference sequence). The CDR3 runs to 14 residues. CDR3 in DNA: TGTGCCAGCAGCCTTAGGGGTGGCTCCTACGAGCAGTACTTC. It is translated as CASSLRGGSYEQYF.

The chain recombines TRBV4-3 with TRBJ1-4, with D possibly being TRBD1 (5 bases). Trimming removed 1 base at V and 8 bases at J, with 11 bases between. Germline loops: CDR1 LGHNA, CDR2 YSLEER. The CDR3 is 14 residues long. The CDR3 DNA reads TGCGCCAGCAGCCAAGCTAGGGCAGGGGAAAAACTGTTTTTT. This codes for CASSQARAGEKLFF.

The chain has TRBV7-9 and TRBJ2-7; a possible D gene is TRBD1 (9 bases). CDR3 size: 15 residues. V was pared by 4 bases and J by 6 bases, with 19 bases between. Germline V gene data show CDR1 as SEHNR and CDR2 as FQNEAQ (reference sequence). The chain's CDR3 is CASSSRGTGTSEQYF. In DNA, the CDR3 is TGTGCCAGCAGCTCCCGGGGGACAGGGACTAGCGAGCAGTACTTC.

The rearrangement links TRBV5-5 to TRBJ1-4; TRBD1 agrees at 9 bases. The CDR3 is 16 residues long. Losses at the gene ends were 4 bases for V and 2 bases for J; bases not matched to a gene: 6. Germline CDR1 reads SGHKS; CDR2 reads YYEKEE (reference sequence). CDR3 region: CASSRTGASTNEKLFF. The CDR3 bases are TGTGCCAGCAGCAGGACAGGGGCATCGACTAATGAAAAACTGTTTTTT.

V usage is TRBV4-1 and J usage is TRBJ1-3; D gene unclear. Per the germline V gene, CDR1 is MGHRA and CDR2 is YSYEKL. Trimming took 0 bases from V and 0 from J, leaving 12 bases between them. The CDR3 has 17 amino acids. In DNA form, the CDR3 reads TGCGCCAGCAGCCAAGATATCGGCGGCCGCTCTGGAAACACCATATATTTT. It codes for CASSQDIGGRSGNTIYF.